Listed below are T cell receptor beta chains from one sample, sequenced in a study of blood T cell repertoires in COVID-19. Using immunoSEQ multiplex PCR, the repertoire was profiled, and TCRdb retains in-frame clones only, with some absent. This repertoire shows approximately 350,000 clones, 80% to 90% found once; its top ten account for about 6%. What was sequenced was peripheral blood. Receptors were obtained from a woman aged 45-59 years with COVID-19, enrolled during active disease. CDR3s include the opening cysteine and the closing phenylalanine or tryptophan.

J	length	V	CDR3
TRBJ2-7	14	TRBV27	CASRSGYLGYEQYF
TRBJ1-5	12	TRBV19	CASSTLSQPQHF
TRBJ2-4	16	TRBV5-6	CASSLGGPFAKNIQYF
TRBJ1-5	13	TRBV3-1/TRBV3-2	CASSQDRDRPQHF
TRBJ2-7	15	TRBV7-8	CASSQRRQGPYEQYF
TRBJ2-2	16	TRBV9	CASSAGLAGVPGELFF
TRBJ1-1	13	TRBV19	CASRVDRVGEAFF
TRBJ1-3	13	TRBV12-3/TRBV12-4	CAGGAPNGNTIYF
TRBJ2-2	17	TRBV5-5	CASSPRWTSGKTGELFF
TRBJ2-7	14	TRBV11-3	CASSLGGVTNEQYF
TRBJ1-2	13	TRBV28	CASRTDRGYGYTF
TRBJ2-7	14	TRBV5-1	CASSLAGRAYEQYF
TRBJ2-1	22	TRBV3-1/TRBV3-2	CASSHLPAPASGRLFSYNEQFF
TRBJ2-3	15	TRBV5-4	CASSRDSLPTDTQYF
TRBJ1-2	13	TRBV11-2	CASSSDTIYGYTF
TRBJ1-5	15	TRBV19	CASREQTNSNQPQHF
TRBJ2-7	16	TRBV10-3	CAISESPGLAIHEQYF
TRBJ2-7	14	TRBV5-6	CASSLTTSGSHSYF
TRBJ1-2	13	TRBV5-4	CASSSTANYGYTF
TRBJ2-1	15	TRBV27	CASTGVAGGDNEQFF
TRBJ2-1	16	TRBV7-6	CASSLLSGMAYNEQFF
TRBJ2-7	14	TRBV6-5	CASRRGRGDYEQYF
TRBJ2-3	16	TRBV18	CASSPPGAGNTDTQYF
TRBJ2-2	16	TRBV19	CASKGGGQGDTGELFF
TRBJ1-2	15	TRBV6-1	CASSEAAAGVYGYTF
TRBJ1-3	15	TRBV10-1	CASSGQGAWGNTIYF
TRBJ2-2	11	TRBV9	CASNSAGELFF
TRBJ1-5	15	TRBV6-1	CASSDQGYGNQPQHF
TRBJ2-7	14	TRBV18	CASSRATETYEQYF
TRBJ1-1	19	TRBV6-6	CASSPLSPLDGGGKPEAFF
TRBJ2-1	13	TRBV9	CASSPDPGNEQFF
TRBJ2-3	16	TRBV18	CASSPLPGLSTDTQYF
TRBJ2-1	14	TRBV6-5	CASSRTSWYNEQFF